Each of the 31 T cell receptor beta chains below was sequenced from the same sample in a study of shared clonotypes between healthy human individuals. Only in-frame clones appear in the TCRdb table, and some are missing; sequencing was by immunoSEQ multiplex PCR. The sample yields around 1.4 million clones, approximately 98.5% seen once. Sequencing was performed on naive CD4+ T cells sorted from blood. Described subset: CD45RA+ positively selected. The receptor set was obtained from a man aged 25-45 years in good health.

This chain links TRBV11-2 with TRBJ2-1; TRBD2 aligns across 16 bases. There are 17 residues in the CDR3. CDR1 SGHAT and CDR2 FQNNGV come from the germline V gene. V was clipped by 8 bases and J by 2 bases; unmatched bases: 6. In DNA, the CDR3 is TGTGCCAGCGGTAGGGGACTAGCGGGAGGGACCTACAATGAGCAGTTCTTC. It yields the protein CASGRGLAGGTYNEQFF. Together with reference TRBV11-2 and TRBJ2-1, the CDR3 gives the full variable domain: EAGVAQSPRYKIIEKRQSVAFWCNPISGHATLYWYQQILGQGPKLLIQFQNNGVVDDSQLPKDRFSAERLKGVDSTLKIQPAKLEDSAVYLCASGRGLAGGTYNEQFFGPGTRLTVL.

This clone came up once. The chain employs TRBV9 and TRBJ2-2; D might be TRBD2 (5 bases). V lost 4 bases, J lost 2 bases, and 12 bases lay in between. The germline V gene has CDR1 SGDLS and CDR2 YYNGEE. The CDR3 contains 15 residues. CDR3 amino acids: CASSLSGVNTGELFF. Written as DNA, the CDR3 is TGTGCCAGCAGCCTGAGCGGAGTTAACACCGGGGAGCTGTTTTTT. Variable domain in full (rest from reference TRBV9 and TRBJ2-2): DSGVTQTPKHLITATGQRVTLRCSPRSGDLSVYWYQQSLDQGLQFLIQYYNGEERAKGNILERFSAQQFPDLHSELNLSSLELGDSALYFCASSLSGVNTGELFFGEGSRLTVL.

The chain has TRBV16 and TRBJ1-1, with 7 bases matching TRBD1. The V segment lost 4 bases and the J segment 6 bases; nucleotides outside the gene matches: 8. Germline-derived CDR1 and CDR2 are KGHSY and FQNENV. The CDR3 extends over 14 amino acids. The CDR3 is CASSPRGESAEAFF. CDR3 in DNA: TGTGCCAGCAGCCCCAGGGGGGAGAGCGCTGAAGCTTTCTTT.

The chain employs TRBV29-1 and TRBJ1-3; no clear D. Germline CDR1 reads SQVTM; CDR2 reads ANQGSEA. V was clipped by 5 bases and J by 0 bases, with 11 bases between them. This CDR3 comprises 14 residues. The CDR3 region is CSVIQPLSGNTIYF. The CDR3 bases are TGCAGCGTTATACAGCCACTCTCTGGAAACACCATATATTTT.

The rearrangement uses TRBV7-8 and TRBJ1-4; TRBD1 might be the D (5 bases). The V and J ends lost 6 bases and 3 bases respectively, with 11 bases between them. CDR1 is SGHVS, CDR2 FQNEAQ, per germline. This CDR3 contains 14 residues. The CDR3 DNA is TGTGCCAGCAGGCAGGGTTCTTCTAATGAAAAACTGTTTTTT. Translated, it gives CASRQGSSNEKLFF. The full variable domain, with the rest looked up from reference TRBV7-8 and TRBJ1-4, is GAGVSQSPRYKVAKRGQDVALRCDPISGHVSLFWYQQALGQGPEFLTYFQNEAQLDKSGLPSDRFFAERPEGSVSTLKIQRTQQEDSAVYLCASRQGSSNEKLFFGSGTQLSVL.

The chain recombines TRBV6-6 with TRBJ2-3; 9 nucleotides line up with TRBD2. V shed 4 bases, J shed 5 bases, and the junction held 10 bases outside the gene matches. Germline-derived CDR1 and CDR2 are MNHNY and SVGAGI (reference sequence). CDR3 size: 16 residues. The CDR3 spells CASSLGGRAPGDTQYF. CDR3 bases: TGTGCCAGCAGTTTAGGCGGGAGGGCCCCCGGAGATACGCAGTATTTT.

The sample holds one count of this clone. The rearrangement uses TRBV18 and TRBJ2-5; a possible D gene is TRBD1 (8 bases). Germline assignment: CDR1 KGHSH and CDR2 LQKENI. The CDR3 is made up of 18 amino acids. V gave up 2 bases and J gave up 5 bases, with 24 bases separating them. Here the CDR3 reads CASSPRRGGQAARETQYF. Here the CDR3 DNA reads TGTGCCAGCTCACCAAGGAGGGGGGGACAGGCGGCTCGGGAGACCCAGTACTTC.

This chain uses TRBV5-1 with TRBJ1-1; possibly TRBD1 for D (6 bases). Germline values: CDR1 SGHRS, CDR2 YFSETQ. The ends were cut back, 2 bases at V and 7 bases at J, with 9 bases in the middle. The CDR3 is 12 amino acids. This CDR3 is CASSLQGNEAFF. CDR3 in DNA: TGCGCCAGCAGCTTACAGGGAAATGAAGCTTTCTTT.

This sequence joins TRBV7-3 and TRBJ2-1; D tentatively fits TRBD1 or TRBD2 (5 bases each). The CDR3 covers 14 residues. The germline V gene has CDR1 SGHTA and CDR2 FQGTGA. V lost 4 bases and J 4 bases, leaving 11 bases between the germline ends. CDR3 in DNA: TGTGCCAGCAGCTACGGGACCCAATACAATGAGCAGTTCTTC. This codes for CASSYGTQYNEQFF.

The chain is built from TRBV6-1 and TRBJ2-1; unclear D gene. From germline, CDR1 is MNHNS and CDR2 SASEGT. This CDR3 spans 10 amino acids. Trimming cost V 4 bases and J 10 bases, with 5 bases left between them. The CDR3 DNA reads as TGTGCCAGCAGTGCGTGGGAGCAGTTCTTC. Translation: CASSAWEQFF.

The V gene is TRBV11-3, the J gene TRBJ2-3; 8 bases fit TRBD2. Germline V lookup: CDR1 SGHNT, CDR2 YENEEA. Germline trimming cut 5 bases from V and 6 bases from J; bases unmatched to any gene: 4. This CDR3 has 13 amino acids. This CDR3 reads CASSSRTSDTQYF. The DNA of the CDR3 is TGTGCCAGCAGCAGCAGGACTAGCGATACGCAGTATTTT.

The rearrangement links TRBV10-3 to TRBJ2-5, with D possibly matching TRBD1 (5 bases). This CDR3 is built from 13 residues. Trimming removed 8 bases from V and 2 bases from J, with 12 bases in between. The germline V gene has CDR1 ENHRY and CDR2 SYGVKD. CDR3 loop: CAIQGATQETQYF. CDR3 bases: TGTGCCATCCAAGGGGCTACTCAAGAGACCCAGTACTTC.

The gene calls are TRBV5-1 and TRBJ2-7, with TRBD1 identical over 12 bases. The CDR3 totals 16 residues. Per the germline V gene, CDR1 is SGHRS and CDR2 is YFSETQ. J was trimmed by 5 bases and V by 0 bases; bases with no gene match: 6. The CDR3 loop reads CASSLGGTGGVNEQYF. In DNA form, the CDR3 reads TGCGCCAGCAGCTTGGGAGGGACAGGGGGCGTCAACGAGCAGTACTTC. Combining the CDR3 with reference TRBV5-1 and TRBJ2-7 gives the whole variable domain KAGVTQTPRYLIKTRGQQVTLSCSPISGHRSVSWYQQTPGQGLQFLFEYFSETQRNKGNFPGRFSGRQFSNSRSEMNVSTLELGDSALYLCASSLGGTGGVNEQYFGPGTRLTVT.

Only one count was recorded for this clone. The gene calls are TRBV19 and TRBJ2-1; 11 bases line up with TRBD1. The V gene's germline CDR1 is LNHDA and CDR2 SQIVND (reference sequence). This CDR3 region has 16 residues. V dropped 2 bases and J dropped 8; count of bases not matched to a gene: 8. The CDR3 reads CASSIFGTGGVDEQFF. The CDR3 DNA sequence: TGTGCCAGTAGTATATTTGGGACAGGGGGGGTGGATGAGCAGTTCTTC.

This clone was counted once. The gene calls are TRBV6-4 and TRBJ2-1; D might be TRBD2 (5 bases). This CDR3 region has 15 residues. Germline CDR1 is MRHNA and CDR2 is SNTAGT. Trimming removed 4 bases at V and 4 bases at J, with 14 bases between. DNA for the CDR3: TGTGCCAGCAGTGCCCTAGCCAGCTCTTACAATGAGCAGTTCTTC. Protein sequence: CASSALASSYNEQFF.

V and J are TRBV15 and TRBJ2-2, with TRBD2 matching 14 bases. Germline values: CDR1 LNHNV, CDR2 YYDKDF (reference sequence). The junction had 2 bases not matched to a gene; V was cut back by 2 bases and J by 0 bases. CDR3 length equals 18 residues. The CDR3 DNA sequence: TGTGCCACCAGCAGACTGACTAGCGGGAGGGCGAACACCGGGGAGCTGTTTTTT. This sequence encodes CATSRLTSGRANTGELFF.

The chain combines TRBV5-6 with TRBJ2-7; D might be TRBD1 or TRBD2, each matching 5 bases. Germline CDR1 reads SGHDT; CDR2 reads YYEEEE. The CDR3 contains 17 residues. Between the trimmed V and J ends, which lost 0 bases and 1 base, there was a span of 17 bases. The CDR3 reads CASSLGLAGTASYEQYF. The CDR3 nucleotides are TGTGCCAGCAGCTTGGGCCTCGCCGGGACGGCTTCCTACGAGCAGTACTTC.

The V call is TRBV19, the J call TRBJ1-1; D might be TRBD1 (6 bases). The V and J ends lost 7 bases and 1 base respectively, with 10 bases between them. This CDR3 is 13 amino acids long. From germline, CDR1 is LNHDA and CDR2 SQIVND (reference sequence). The CDR3 bases are TGTGCCAGTACCCGGGGGCAGAACACTGAAGCTTTCTTT. Its protein is CASTRGQNTEAFF.

The chain combines TRBV7-2 with TRBJ2-1, with 7 bases identical to TRBD2. V shed 7 bases and J 6 bases; nucleotides not matched to a gene: 6. The length of the CDR3 is 13 residues. Germline V gene data show CDR1 as SGHTA and CDR2 as FQGNSA. The CDR3 nucleotides are TGTGCCAGCACTTTCGGGGGGAGCAATGAGCAGTTCTTC. Amino acids: CASTFGGSNEQFF.

This clone was counted once. The J gene is TRBJ1-2, the V gene TRBV5-1; D unresolved. CDR3 length: 13 amino acids. CDR1 and CDR2 (germline): SGHRS, YFSETQ. V lost 5 bases and J 7 bases, leaving 15 bases between the germline ends. CDR3 region: CASRPGEARGYTF. The CDR3 DNA follows: TGCGCCAGCAGACCCGGAGAGGCGCGTGGCTACACCTTC.

The rearrangement joins TRBV6-6 to TRBJ2-7; D uncertain. V was trimmed by 4 bases and J by 5 bases, leaving 12 bases between them. CDR1 and CDR2 (germline): MNHNY, SVGAGI (reference sequence). The CDR3 runs to 13 residues. For the CDR3, the DNA is TGTGCCAGCAGTTGGAGCTCGGTCCACGAGCAGTACTTC. Translation gives CASSWSSVHEQYF.

Comment on this clone: This sample also contains other DNA sequences that code for the same CDR3. The CDR3 DNA reads TGTGCCAGCAGCTTAGCTTTGTCTGAAGCTTTCTTT. The encoded protein is CASSLALSEAFF. This sequence joins TRBV7-9 and TRBJ1-1; the D is unclear. Germline CDR1 is SEHNR and CDR2 is FQNEAQ (reference sequence). This CDR3 is built from 12 residues. V lost 0 bases and J lost 6, with 5 bases in between.

The gene calls are TRBV7-9 and TRBJ2-7, with no clear D. This CDR3 region has 12 residues. Germline CDR1 is SEHNR and CDR2 is FQNEAQ (reference sequence). V was pared by 3 bases and J by 2 bases, with 5 bases between. The CDR3 region is CASSFGPYEQYF. CDR3 sequence (DNA): TGTGCCAGCAGCTTTGGCCCCTACGAGCAGTACTTC.

The chain is built from TRBV18 and TRBJ1-4; D call uncertain. V dropped 2 bases and J dropped 0 bases, with 4 bases sitting between them. Germline V gene sequence: CDR1 KGHSH, CDR2 LQKENI. CDR3 length: 14 amino acids. The chain's CDR3 is CASSPFATNEKLFF. For the CDR3, the DNA is TGTGCCAGCTCACCATTCGCAACTAATGAAAAACTGTTTTTT. Filled out from reference TRBV18 and TRBJ1-4, the complete variable domain reads NAGVMQNPRHLVRRRGQEARLRCSPMKGHSHVYWYRQLPEEGLKFMVYLQKENIIDESGMPKERFSAEFPKEGPSILRIQQVVRGDSAAYFCASSPFATNEKLFFGSGTQLSVL.

This clone appeared a single time. The chain carries TRBV7-9 and TRBJ1-3; 9 nucleotides match TRBD1. The V gene's germline CDR1 is SEHNR and CDR2 FQNEAQ (reference sequence). The V and J ends lost 5 bases and 3 bases, in that order; junction bases with no gene match: 5. The CDR3 has 15 residues. The CDR3: CASSQGQGVGNTIYF. The DNA for the CDR3 is TGTGCCAGCAGCCAGGGACAGGGAGTTGGAAACACCATATATTTT.

The rearrangement uses TRBV10-3 and TRBJ2-7, with D perhaps matching TRBD1 or TRBD2 (5 bases each). This CDR3 is 16 amino acids long. Trimming stripped 8 bases from V and 6 bases from J, with 26 bases between. Germline V gives CDR1 ENHRY, CDR2 SYGVKD. CDR3 sequence: CAIPKLPGTRMTEQYF. The CDR3 nucleotides are TGTGCCATCCCAAAACTCCCCGGGACCCGGATGACCGAGCAGTACTTC.

This chain connects TRBV7-3 to TRBJ1-2; unclear D gene. The CDR3 extends over 13 amino acids. The V gene lost 2 bases and the J gene lost 2 bases, with 6 bases spanning the gap. Germline assignment: CDR1 SGHTA and CDR2 FQGTGA. CDR3 sequence reads: CASSLGINYGYTF. CDR3 nucleotide sequence: TGTGCCAGCAGCTTAGGAATAAACTATGGCTACACCTTC.

A remark on this clone: Other DNA sequences in this specimen translate into the identical CDR3. The gene calls are TRBV7-2 and TRBJ2-3; D is unclear. The CDR3 loop spans 12 amino acids. The V end was cut by 3 bases, the J end by 4 bases, with 5 bases between. Germline lookup yields CDR1 SGHTA and CDR2 FQGNSA. The CDR3 region has the DNA TGTGCCAGCAGCTTCGGCCCAGATACGCAGTATTTT. This sequence encodes CASSFGPDTQYF. Using reference TRBV7-2 and TRBJ2-3 for the parts outside the CDR3, the full variable domain is GAGVSQSPSNKVTEKGKDVELRCDPISGHTALYWYRQSLGQGLEFLIYFQGNSAPDKSGLPSDRFSAERTGGSVSTLTIQRTQQEDSAVYLCASSFGPDTQYFGPGTRLTVL.

This sequence joins TRBV5-1 and TRBJ1-1; no reliable D call. Trimming cost V 4 bases and J 5 bases, with 12 bases left between them. This CDR3 comprises 13 residues. Per germline, CDR1 SGHRS and CDR2 YFSETQ. The CDR3 DNA sequence: TGCGCCAGCAGCCCCAGTAGGTTAACTGAAGCTTTCTTT. Its translation is CASSPSRLTEAFF.

J is TRBJ2-1 and V is TRBV10-3; D might be TRBD2 (6 bases). The CDR3 has 12 amino acids. Germline loops: CDR1 ENHRY, CDR2 SYGVKD. V was trimmed by 4 bases and J by 10 bases, leaving 11 bases between them. CDR3 residues: CAISGSSEEQFF. CDR3 DNA sequence: TGTGCCATCAGTGGATCTAGCGAGGAGCAGTTCTTC.

This chain uses TRBV30 with TRBJ2-5, with D perhaps matching TRBD1 (5 bases). Germline V gene data show CDR1 as GTSNPN and CDR2 as SVGIG (reference sequence). This CDR3 has 13 amino acids. Trimming removed 3 bases at V and 1 base at J, with 9 bases between. The CDR3, as DNA: TGTGCCTGGAGAGGACAAACCCAAGAGACCCAGTACTTC. Its protein product is CAWRGQTQETQYF.